This entry is about one T cell receptor beta chain. The antigen is undetermined. TCRdb's copy holds only in-frame clones and misses some; the assay was immunoSEQ multiplex PCR. The sample holds more than 50,000 clones, around 84% seen once. The data are from a study of OX40 agonist ivuxolimab in advanced cancers. For the study at large: Enrollees could have had prior anti-PD-1, anti-PD-L1 or anti-CTLA-4 therapy, which 35% to 40% had received. Study-level points and caveats: More expanded clones were found, on average, in CD8+ than in CD4+ T cells.

Germline-derived CDR1 and CDR2 are MDHEN and SYDVKM. The V segment lost 5 bases and the J segment 5 bases; nucleotides outside the gene matches: 5. The CDR3 covers 14 residues. This clonotype originated in an adult with an advanced solid tumor such as melanoma, head and neck, liver or kidney cancer. The chain couples TRBV28 to TRBJ1-4, with TRBD1 matching over 7 bases. Sequencing was performed on CD4+ or CD8+ T cells sorted from blood, taken in a trial of the OX40 agonist ivuxolimab. The CDR3 coding sequence is TGTGCCAGCAGTCAAGGGGGCAGGAATGAAAAACTGTTTTTT. Translating gives CASSQGGRNEKLFF.